This T cell receptor (beta chain) comes out of a study of early T cells in non-severe SARS-CoV-2 infection. Background on the study: Chains stayed unpaired after sequencing of bulk RNA from unsorted whole blood.

Individual cDNA molecules each received unique molecular identifiers attached to them. MiXCR was run by TCRdb on the 5' RACE reads, yielding one entry per CDR3 protein. This table has about 71,000 distinct CDR3 sequences, around 11% appearing once. Trimming took 5 bases from V and 10 from J, leaving 12 bases between them. From germline, CDR1 is SQVTM and CDR2 ANQGSEA. This CDR3 has 11 amino acids. In regard to this clonotype: Its antigen is not known.

General study points: Matching results from VDJdb favored anti-spike CD8 responses, leaving private and CD4 specificities undetected.

The chain links TRBV29-1 to TRBJ2-1; D uncertain. Sample: whole blood, taken at baseline. The sequence derives from an adult who was a healthcare worker with PCR-confirmed SARS-CoV-2 infection or an uninfected control (not recorded which). CDR3 nucleotides: TGCAGCGTTCAGTCTTCCCGAGAGCAGTTCTTC. Translation gives CSVQSSREQFF.